This is a list of T cell receptor beta chains from one sample in a study of blood T cell repertoires in COVID-19. Profiled with immunoSEQ multiplex PCR; TCRdb holds only in-frame clones, not every one. Of 350,000 to 450,000 clones listed, about 88% are singletons. The sequencing input was PBMCs or T cells enriched from blood (not recorded which). These receptors came from a young woman who had been exposed to COVID-19. The CDR3 runs from the conserved cysteine through the conserved F or W. Fields, in order: V gene, D gene, clone size, J gene, CDR3 DNA, CDR3 protein. D genes are given only for firm matches. Size is omitted from some rows. Given values are once, few, many or a class for expanded clones.

V: TRBV7-9; D: -; size: few; J: TRBJ2-7; DNA: TGTGCCAGCAGCGGACCGGGACAAAGCTACGAGCAGTACTTC; CDR3: CASSGPGQSYEQYF
V: TRBV6-1; D: TRBD1; size: -; J: TRBJ2-7; DNA: TGTGCCAGCAGTGAAGCGGAGGGACAGGACTACGAGCAGTACTTC; CDR3: CASSEAEGQDYEQYF
V: TRBV28; D: -; size: -; J: TRBJ2-1; DNA: TGTGCCAGCAGTCCTCTCGGTGAGCAGTTCTTC; CDR3: CASSPLGEQFF
V: TRBV7-8; D: -; size: -; J: TRBJ1-1; DNA: TGTGCCAGCAGCCTTTTACAGGGTGAGGATGCTTTCTTT; CDR3: CASSLLQGEDAFF
V: TRBV27; D: -; size: -; J: TRBJ2-1; DNA: TGTGCCAGCAGTTTATCGGAGGGGAATGAGCAGTTCTTC; CDR3: CASSLSEGNEQFF
V: TRBV7-9; D: -; size: -; J: TRBJ2-7; DNA: TGTGCCAGCGCCTGGCAGGGGTCTTACGAGCAGTACTTC; CDR3: CASAWQGSYEQYF
V: TRBV2; D: -; size: -; J: TRBJ2-3; DNA: TGTGCCAGCACTAGGCGTTCTACTAGCACAGATACGCAGTATTTT; CDR3: CASTRRSTSTDTQYF
V: TRBV7-9; D: TRBD1; size: -; J: TRBJ2-1; DNA: TGTGCCAGCAGCTCGTCAGCGGGACAGGGAAAGAATGAGCAGTTCTTC; CDR3: CASSSSAGQGKNEQFF
V: TRBV11-3; D: -; size: -; J: TRBJ2-7; DNA: TGTGCCAGCAGCTATGGATCCCCGGGCTACGAGCAGTACTTC; CDR3: CASSYGSPGYEQYF
V: TRBV2; D: -; size: -; J: TRBJ2-5; DNA: TGTGCCAGCAGTAAGGGGCAACGAGAGACCCAGTACTTC; CDR3: CASSKGQRETQYF
V: TRBV28; D: -; size: -; J: TRBJ1-1; DNA: TGTGCCAGCAGTCTTAATATAAACGGGATGAACACTGAAGCTTTCTTT; CDR3: CASSLNINGMNTEAFF
V: TRBV6-5; D: TRBD1; size: -; J: TRBJ1-4; DNA: TGTGCCAGCAGAATCGACAGGGTTGAAAAACTGTTTTTT; CDR3: CASRIDRVEKLFF
V: TRBV18; D: TRBD1; size: -; J: TRBJ1-2; DNA: TGTGCCAGCTCACCTATTACCGGGACAGCTAACTATGGCTACACCTTC; CDR3: CASSPITGTANYGYTF
V: TRBV20-1; D: -; size: -; J: TRBJ2-3; DNA: TGCAGTGCTAGTGCCATCGCCGGGACTGGGACCACAGATACGCAGTATTTT; CDR3: CSASAIAGTGTTDTQYF